The 8 T cell receptor beta chains listed next were all sequenced from one sample in a study of T cell responses to AZD1222 COVID-19 vaccine. Generated by immunoSEQ multiplex PCR, the TCRdb table keeps only in-frame clones and is missing some. The sample shows 140,000 or so clones, around 90% of them seen only once. The material sequenced was peripheral blood, taken 28 days after the second AZD1222 dose. These receptors were taken from an adult who received the AZD1222 COVID-19 vaccine.

This clone was seen once. The rearrangement uses TRBV10-3 and TRBJ2-1; D is unresolved. Germline values: CDR1 ENHRY, CDR2 SYGVKD. Deletions cut 10 bases from V and 4 bases from J, with 14 bases between. CDR3 length: 13 amino acids. This chain's CDR3 is CATSVEDYNEQFF. In DNA form, the CDR3 reads TGTGCCACCTCTGTCGAGGATTACAATGAGCAGTTCTTC.

The rearrangement uses TRBV7-2 and TRBJ2-7; weak D call: TRBD2 (6 bases). V gave up 5 bases and J gave up 5 bases, with 19 bases separating them. The CDR3 is made up of 15 amino acids. Germline-derived CDR1 and CDR2 are SGHTA and FQGNSA. The CDR3 loop reads CASSPPVGLANEQYF. The CDR3 DNA follows: TGTGCCAGCAGCCCGCCGGTGGGGCTAGCGAACGAGCAGTACTTC.

The chain uses TRBV5-4 and TRBJ1-2, with a weak D call TRBD1 (5 bases). The V end was cut by 4 bases, the J end by 0 bases, with 13 bases between. Germline V gene lookup returns CDR1 SGHNT and CDR2 YYREEE (reference sequence). This CDR3 has 15 residues. The CDR3 reads CASSPGYRTNYGYTF. The CDR3 DNA reads as TGTGCCAGCAGCCCGGGGTACAGGACTAACTATGGCTACACCTTC.

V gene TRBV18 combines with J gene TRBJ1-4; no reliable D call. The length of the CDR3 is 19 residues. Trimming pared 1 base from V and 5 bases from J, leaving 23 bases between. Germline CDR1 reads KGHSH; CDR2 reads LQKENI. The CDR3 DNA is TGTGCCAGCTCACCACTGCCCCTCAGTATCAGCTCCGTGAATGAAAAACTGTTTTTT. Translated: CASSPLPLSISSVNEKLFF. The variable domain in full, completed from reference TRBV18 and TRBJ1-4, reads NAGVMQNPRHLVRRRGQEARLRCSPMKGHSHVYWYRQLPEEGLKFMVYLQKENIIDESGMPKERFSAEFPKEGPSILRIQQVVRGDSAAYFCASSPLPLSISSVNEKLFFGSGTQLSVL.

The CDR3 reads CASSQGLAGRDEQFF. CDR3 in DNA: TGTGCCAGCAGCCAGGGGCTAGCGGGGAGGGATGAGCAGTTCTTC. The genes are TRBV5-8 and TRBJ2-1; 9 bases agree with TRBD2. V lost 4 bases to trimming and J lost 8 bases; unmatched junction nucleotides: 10. This CDR3 has 15 amino acids. Germline CDR1 SGHTS, CDR2 YDEGEE.

This clone was observed a single time. V gene TRBV5-6 combines with J gene TRBJ1-1; TRBD1 matches at 7 bases. Germline V lookup: CDR1 SGHDT, CDR2 YYEEEE. Unmatched junction bases numbered 11, after V lost 4 bases and J lost 2 bases. This CDR3 spans 16 amino acids. CDR3 nucleotide sequence: TGTGCCAGCAGCCGGGACAGTCCCAGGGTAAACACTGAAGCTTTCTTT. Translation gives CASSRDSPRVNTEAFF.

The chain has TRBV29-1 and TRBJ2-1; 11 bases align to TRBD2. Germline V gene sequence: CDR1 SQVTM, CDR2 ANQGSEA. The V and J ends lost 1 base and 10 bases, in that order; junction bases with no gene match: 3. There are 13 residues in the CDR3. The CDR3 sequence is CSVEVSSGGEQFF. CDR3 coding DNA: TGCAGCGTTGAAGTTTCTAGCGGGGGGGAGCAGTTCTTC.

The chain carries TRBV9 and TRBJ2-1; 7 bases map to TRBD1. This CDR3 has 15 amino acids. The V gene end was trimmed by 3 bases and the J gene end by 7 bases; junction bases not matched to a gene: 10. The germline V gene encodes CDR1 SGDLS and CDR2 YYNGEE. Here the CDR3 DNA reads TGTGCCAGCAGCGAACGGACAGGCTTGGGGAATGAGCAGTTCTTC. As protein: CASSERTGLGNEQFF.